A single TCR beta chain is shown here with its context. Its antigen is unidentified. This record belongs to a study of cytomegalovirus exposure and HLA in healthy donors. Broader study findings: Roughly even sequencing depth across donors was the assumption behind the presence/absence analyses. Of the V segments, some could not be distinguished, including TRBV6-2 and TRBV6-3, and were excluded. CMV serostatus was the only recorded immune exposure for donors.

Germline assignment: CDR1 SGHRS and CDR2 YFSETQ. Trimming took 0 bases from V and 3 from J, leaving 12 bases between them. CDR3 length: 16 residues. The PCR was carried out with 60 Vbeta primers and 13 Jbeta primers. The protocol was immunoSEQ multiplex PCR, while the TCRdb copy is restricted to in-frame clones and leaves out a portion. This sample has roughly 180,000 clones, with 79% found just once. Sequencing was performed on PBMCs. This sequence originates from a girl aged 5-17 years in good health and CMV-seropositive. The chain joins TRBV5-1 to TRBJ1-4; tentatively, D is TRBD1 (6 bases). The CDR3 loop is CASSLGDNLANEKLFF. The CDR3 bases are TGCGCCAGCAGCTTGGGGGACAACCTGGCTAATGAAAAACTGTTTTTT.